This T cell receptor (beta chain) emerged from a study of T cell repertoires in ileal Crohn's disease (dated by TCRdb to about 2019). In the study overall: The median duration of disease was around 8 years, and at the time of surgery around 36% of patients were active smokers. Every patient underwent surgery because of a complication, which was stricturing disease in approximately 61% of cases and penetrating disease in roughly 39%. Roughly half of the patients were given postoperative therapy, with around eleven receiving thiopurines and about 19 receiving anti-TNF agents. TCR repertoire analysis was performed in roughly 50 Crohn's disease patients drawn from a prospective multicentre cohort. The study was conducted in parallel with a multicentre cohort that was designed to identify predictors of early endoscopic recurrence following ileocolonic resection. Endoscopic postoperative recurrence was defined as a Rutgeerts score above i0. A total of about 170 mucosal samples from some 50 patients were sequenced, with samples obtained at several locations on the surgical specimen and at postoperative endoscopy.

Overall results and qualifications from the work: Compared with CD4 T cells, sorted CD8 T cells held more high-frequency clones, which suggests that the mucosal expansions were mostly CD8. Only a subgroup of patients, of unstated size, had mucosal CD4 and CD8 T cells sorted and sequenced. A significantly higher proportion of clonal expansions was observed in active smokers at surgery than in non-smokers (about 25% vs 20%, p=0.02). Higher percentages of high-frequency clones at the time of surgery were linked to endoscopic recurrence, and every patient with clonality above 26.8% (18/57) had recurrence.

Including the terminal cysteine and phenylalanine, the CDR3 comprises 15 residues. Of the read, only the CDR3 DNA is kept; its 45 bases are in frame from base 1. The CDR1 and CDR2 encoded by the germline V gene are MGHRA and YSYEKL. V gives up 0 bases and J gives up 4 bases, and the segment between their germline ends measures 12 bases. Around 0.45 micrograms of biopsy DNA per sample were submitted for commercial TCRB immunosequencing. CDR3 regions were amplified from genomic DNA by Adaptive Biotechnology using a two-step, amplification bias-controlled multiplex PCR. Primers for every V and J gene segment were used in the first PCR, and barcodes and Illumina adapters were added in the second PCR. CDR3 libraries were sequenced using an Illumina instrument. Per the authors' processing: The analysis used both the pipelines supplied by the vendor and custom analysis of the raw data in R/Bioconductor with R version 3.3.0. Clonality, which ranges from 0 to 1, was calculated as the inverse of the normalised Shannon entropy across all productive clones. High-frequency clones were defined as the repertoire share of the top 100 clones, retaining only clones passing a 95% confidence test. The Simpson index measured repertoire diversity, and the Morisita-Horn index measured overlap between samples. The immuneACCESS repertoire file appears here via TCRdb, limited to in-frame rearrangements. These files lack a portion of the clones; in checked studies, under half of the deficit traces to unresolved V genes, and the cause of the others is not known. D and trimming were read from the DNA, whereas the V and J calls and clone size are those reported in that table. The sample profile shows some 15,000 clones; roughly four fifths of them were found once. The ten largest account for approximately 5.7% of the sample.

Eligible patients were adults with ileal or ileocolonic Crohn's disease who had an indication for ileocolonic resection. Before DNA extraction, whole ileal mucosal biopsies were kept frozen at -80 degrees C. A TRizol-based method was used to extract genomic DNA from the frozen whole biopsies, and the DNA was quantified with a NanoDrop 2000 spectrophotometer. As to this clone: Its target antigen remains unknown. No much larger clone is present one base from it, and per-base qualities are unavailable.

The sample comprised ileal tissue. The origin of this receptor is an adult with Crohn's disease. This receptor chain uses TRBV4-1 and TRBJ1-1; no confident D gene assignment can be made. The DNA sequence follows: TGCGCCAGCAGCCAAGATAAGAGAGGTACCACTGAAGCTTTCTTT. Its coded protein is CASSQDKRGTTEAFF.